This T cell receptor (beta chain) was sequenced for a study of OX40 agonist ivuxolimab in advanced cancers. General study points: Averaging showed that CD8+ T cells had more expanded clones than CD4+ did. The 0.1-3.0 mg/kg partial responders had among the lowest clonal expansion.

Profiling relied on immunoSEQ multiplex PCR, and the TCRdb table lists in-frame clones only, not all of them. This sample carries 50,000 to 60,000 clones, over 80% of them seen once, and the ten largest clones take about 5%. As to this clone: The antigen is unknown.

The cohort excluded patients with autoimmune disease history or systemic immunosuppression. Germline values: CDR1 MNHNY, CDR2 SVGAGI (reference sequence). The ends were cut back, 3 bases at V and 5 bases at J, with 7 bases in the middle. The CDR3 is 12 residues long. Sample: CD4+ or CD8+ T cells sorted from blood, taken in a trial of the OX40 agonist ivuxolimab. This clonotype was sampled from an adult with an advanced solid tumor such as melanoma, head and neck, liver or kidney cancer. The chain couples TRBV6-6 to TRBJ1-2, with D maybe TRBD1 (5 bases). The CDR3 coding sequence is TGTGCCAGCAGTTATCAGGGATATGGCTACACCTTC. Translating gives CASSYQGYGYTF.